Listed here are 25 T cell receptor beta chains from one sample, sequenced in a study of control samples from healthy donors and cancer patients. Some clones are missing from TCRdb's copy, which holds only in-frame ones; the method was immunoSEQ multiplex PCR. This sample has tens of thousands of clones, with approximately 84% found just once. The sample comprised PBMCs. All receptors come from a man between 65 and 85 years old with lung cancer.

The rearrangement uses TRBV7-9 and TRBJ2-3, with D perhaps matching TRBD1 or TRBD2 (5 bases each). Germline CDR1 SEHNR, CDR2 FQNEAQ (reference sequence). The CDR3 has 16 residues. V was shortened by 1 base and J by 5 bases, with 16 bases between the two germline ends. Here the CDR3 reads CASSLEAGRDQDTQYF. CDR3 DNA: TGTGCCAGCAGCTTAGAGGCAGGCCGGGACCAAGATACGCAGTATTTT.

The V call is TRBV9, the J call TRBJ2-5; the D gene is possibly TRBD2 (5 bases). The V gene's germline CDR1 is SGDLS and CDR2 YYNGEE. This CDR3 region has 14 residues. V was pared by 0 bases and J by 4 bases, with 10 bases between. CDR3 DNA sequence: TGTGCCAGCAGCGTAGGTGAGGGCACAGAGACCCAGTACTTC. It is translated as CASSVGEGTETQYF.

V gene TRBV7-9 combines with J gene TRBJ2-2, with 9 positions matching TRBD2. The CDR3 spans 15 residues. Per the germline V gene, CDR1 is SEHNR and CDR2 is FQNEAQ (reference sequence). The J segment lost 7 bases and the V segment lost 3 bases, leaving 6 bases of the junction unmatched. As DNA, the CDR3 is TGTGCCAGCAGCTTGGCGGGGGGGCCAAACGGGGAGCTGTTTTTT. It codes for CASSLAGGPNGELFF.

Worth noting for this clone: Other nucleotide sequences from this sample produce the same CDR3. V usage is TRBV30 and J usage is TRBJ1-2; D is uncertain. Germline V gene sequence: CDR1 GTSNPN, CDR2 SVGIG (reference sequence). V was trimmed by 2 bases and J by 4 bases, leaving 17 bases between them. This CDR3 region has 15 residues. The CDR3 DNA follows: TGTGCCTGGAGTCCCCCCGAAACAAACGGCTATGGCTACACCTTC. It specifies CAWSPPETNGYGYTF.

This clone is labeled as medium-sized (0.01 to 0.1%). V gene TRBV7-9 combines with J gene TRBJ2-5; D remains ambiguous. Trimming left V 5 bases short and J 5 bases short, with 12 bases between. In germline, CDR1 is SEHNR, CDR2 FQNEAQ (reference sequence). The CDR3 covers 13 residues. CDR3 loop: CASSLPVGETQYF. For the CDR3, the DNA is TGTGCCAGCAGCCTTCCCGTTGGGGAGACCCAGTACTTC. The full variable domain, in which reference TRBV7-9 and TRBJ2-5 provide the parts outside the CDR3, is DTGVSQNPRHKITKRGQNVTFRCDPISEHNRLYWYRQTLGQGPEFLTYFQNEAQLEKSRLLSDRFSAERPKGSFSTLEIQRTEQGDSAMYLCASSLPVGETQYFGPGTRLLVL.

This chain links TRBV30 with TRBJ1-4; a possible D gene is TRBD1 (6 bases). Germline CDR1 reads GTSNPN; CDR2 reads SVGIG (reference sequence). This CDR3 spans 13 amino acids. Trimming stripped 0 bases from V and 7 bases from J, with 9 bases between. CDR3 bases: TGTGCCTGGAGTGTAACAGGGAGTGAAAAACTGTTTTTT. Its protein is CAWSVTGSEKLFF.

V usage is TRBV9 and J usage is TRBJ2-1; D is uncertain. V was trimmed by 0 bases and J by 3 bases, leaving 13 bases between them. Germline CDR1 and CDR2: SGDLS and YYNGEE. The CDR3 length is 16 residues. For the CDR3, the DNA is TGTGCCAGCAGCGTAGAGGGAATTAACTTCTACAATGAGCAGTTCTTC. As protein: CASSVEGINFYNEQFF.

The genes are TRBV7-2 and TRBJ2-4, with D perhaps TRBD1 or TRBD2 (5 bases each). CDR1 SGHTA and CDR2 FQGNSA come from the germline V gene. The CDR3 is made up of 16 amino acids. Trimming took off 1 base at V and 8 bases at J, with 18 bases between the two ends. CDR3 region: CASSLGGEGRTYIQYF. The CDR3 DNA reads TGTGCCAGCAGCTTAGGAGGCGAGGGGCGAACTTACATTCAGTACTTC. Supplemented by reference TRBV7-2 and TRBJ2-4, the full variable domain reads GAGVSQSPSNKVTEKGKDVELRCDPISGHTALYWYRQSLGQGLEFLIYFQGNSAPDKSGLPSDRFSAERTGGSVSTLTIQRTQQEDSAVYLCASSLGGEGRTYIQYFGAGTRLSVL.

V gene TRBV19 combines with J gene TRBJ1-5; 9 bases agree with TRBD1. After removal of 5 bases from V and 3 bases from J, the junction contained 2 bases not matched to a gene. Germline V gene sequence: CDR1 LNHDA, CDR2 SQIVND (reference sequence). The CDR3 spans 14 residues. The CDR3: CASSGQGYNQPQHF. The DNA of the CDR3 is TGTGCCAGTAGTGGACAGGGGTACAATCAGCCCCAGCATTTT.

The V and J genes are TRBV4-2 and TRBJ2-2; D unresolved. The CDR3 sequence is 19 residues long. V was clipped by 4 bases and J by 0 bases, with 21 bases between them. Looked up from germline, CDR1 is LGHNA and CDR2 is YNFKEQ. CDR3 sequence: CASSLRVVLDASNTGELFF. CDR3 in DNA: TGTGCCAGCAGCCTTCGGGTCGTGCTCGATGCATCGAACACCGGGGAGCTGTTTTTT.

V usage is TRBV6-5 and J usage is TRBJ1-2; D unclear. Germline values: CDR1 MNHEY, CDR2 SVGAGI. CDR3 size: 13 residues. Trimming took 6 bases from V and 6 from J, leaving 14 bases between them. In DNA, the CDR3 is TGTGCCAGCAGCCCCGCGAGATCGAATGGCTACACCTTC. It is translated as CASSPARSNGYTF.

The chain is built from TRBV19 and TRBJ1-5; TRBD1 might be the D (6 bases). The CDR3 consists of 14 residues. Trimming took 6 bases from V and 4 from J, leaving 13 bases between them. Germline V gene sequence: CDR1 LNHDA, CDR2 SQIVND (reference sequence). DNA of the CDR3: TGTGCCAGTAGGAGTACACAGGGAAATCAGCCCCAGCATTTT. Translation gives CASRSTQGNQPQHF.

This chain connects TRBV7-9 to TRBJ2-3; no firm D call. The CDR3 runs 11 residues. Deletions cut 5 bases from V and 4 bases from J, with 4 bases between. The germline gives CDR1 SEHNR, CDR2 FQNEAQ (reference sequence). CDR3 in DNA: TGTGCCAGCAGCCGGGCAGATACGCAGTATTTT. Its protein product is CASSRADTQYF.

This clone occurred once. The CDR3 reads CASSLGARGNTIYF. CDR3 nucleotide sequence: TGTGCCAGCAGTTTGGGGGCGCGGGGAAACACCATATATTTT. This chain uses TRBV27 with TRBJ1-3; D perhaps matches TRBD1 (6 bases). CDR3 size: 14 residues. With 3 bases removed from V and 4 bases from J, the gap between germline ends came to 10 bases. Germline lookup yields CDR1 MNHEY and CDR2 SMNVEV (reference sequence).

Only one count was recorded for this clone. This chain links TRBV6-5 with TRBJ2-2, with TRBD1 identical over 9 bases. Germline V gene data show CDR1 as MNHEY and CDR2 as SVGAGI. J was trimmed by 3 bases and V by 9 bases; bases with no gene match: 5. The CDR3 totals 14 residues. Here the CDR3 DNA reads TGTGCCAGTAATCGGGACAGGGACACCGGGGAGCTGTTTTTT. Translating gives CASNRDRDTGELFF.

The CDR3 spells CASSLVPGAYNEQFF. The CDR3 DNA is TGTGCCAGCAGCTTAGTACCTGGGGCCTACAATGAGCAGTTCTTC. The gene calls are TRBV11-2 and TRBJ2-1, with D hard to call. This CDR3 is 15 amino acids long. The germline V gene encodes CDR1 SGHAT and CDR2 FQNNGV. V lost 1 base and J 2 bases, leaving 9 bases between the germline ends.

The J gene is TRBJ1-1, the V gene TRBV28; D might be TRBD1 (6 bases). The CDR3 has 13 amino acids. V lost 7 bases to trimming and J lost 4 bases, with 13 bases between them. Germline-derived CDR1 and CDR2 are MDHEN and SYDVKM. CDR3 nucleotides: TGTGCCAGCAACGGACAGTCTTTCACTGAAGCTTTCTTT. Protein: CASNGQSFTEAFF.

V gene TRBV5-1 combines with J gene TRBJ2-7; possibly TRBD1 for D (5 bases). This CDR3 is 15 amino acids long. V was pared by 4 bases and J by 6 bases, with 20 bases between. The V gene's germline CDR1 is SGHRS and CDR2 YFSETQ. In DNA form, the CDR3 reads TGCGCCAGCAGCCCTCCCGGCAGGGCGGAGAGCGAGCAGTACTTC. Encoded protein: CASSPPGRAESEQYF.

The chain couples TRBV12-5 to TRBJ2-5; D gene ambiguous. Trimming took 0 bases from V and 5 from J, leaving 16 bases between them. Looked up from germline, CDR1 is LGHNT and CDR2 is FRNRAP. The CDR3 length is 16 residues. Written as DNA, the CDR3 is TGTGCTAGTGGTTTGGTAATCGGCGCCGAAGGGGAGACCCAGTACTTC. Its translation: CASGLVIGAEGETQYF.

V is TRBV6-6 and J is TRBJ2-7; D possibly corresponds to TRBD1 (6 bases). The germline V gene encodes CDR1 MNHNY and CDR2 SVGAGI (reference sequence). With 5 bases removed from V and 6 bases from J, the gap between germline ends came to 14 bases. The CDR3 covers 13 residues. Here the CDR3 reads CASSGQRQVEQYF. The DNA for the CDR3 is TGTGCCAGCAGTGGCCAAAGACAGGTCGAGCAGTACTTC.

This clone was picked up one time. The chain links TRBV18 to TRBJ1-3; maybe TRBD1 (5 bases). Per the germline V gene, CDR1 is KGHSH and CDR2 is LQKENI. The CDR3 runs 18 residues. Trimming stripped 3 bases from V and 0 bases from J, with 18 bases between. The CDR3 bases are TGTGCCAGCTCACCCAAGCACTTACAGGTGTACTCTGGAAACACCATATATTTT. It specifies CASSPKHLQVYSGNTIYF.

The genes are TRBV6-1 and TRBJ1-5; possible D gene TRBD1, 6 bases. Germline V gene sequence: CDR1 MNHNS, CDR2 SASEGT. The CDR3 totals 16 residues. V was trimmed by 3 bases and J by 8 bases, leaving 20 bases between them. The CDR3 bases are TGTGCCAGCAGTGACTTGGGCGGGGGGCTTATGAAGCCCCAGCATTTT. Protein sequence: CASSDLGGGLMKPQHF.

V and J are TRBV11-2 and TRBJ2-7, with D possibly being TRBD1 (7 bases). Germline-derived CDR1 and CDR2 are SGHAT and FQNNGV. The CDR3 is 15 residues long. Between the trimmed V and J ends, which lost 6 bases and 2 bases, there was a span of 17 bases. CDR3 in amino acids: CASRKTRQGPYEQYF. The CDR3 coding sequence is TGTGCCAGCAGAAAGACTAGACAGGGCCCCTACGAGCAGTACTTC.

The chain couples TRBV4-3 to TRBJ2-1; tentative D call: TRBD1 (6 bases). Germline V CDR1 and CDR2: LGHNA, YSLEER. This CDR3 is built from 15 residues. The V end lost 0 bases, the J end lost 2 bases, and 8 bases lay between the germline ends. CDR3 sequence (DNA): TGCGCCAGCAGCCAAGATGGACAGACCTACAATGAGCAGTTCTTC. Its translation: CASSQDGQTYNEQFF.

This chain joins TRBV30 and TRBJ2-7; D is ambiguous. The V end lost 0 bases, the J end lost 5 bases, and 11 bases lay between the germline ends. Germline V gene lookup returns CDR1 GTSNPN and CDR2 SVGIG (reference sequence). This CDR3 is 13 amino acids long. DNA for the CDR3: TGTGCCTGGAGTGTACCCCCCAAGGACGAGCAGTACTTC. Protein sequence: CAWSVPPKDEQYF.